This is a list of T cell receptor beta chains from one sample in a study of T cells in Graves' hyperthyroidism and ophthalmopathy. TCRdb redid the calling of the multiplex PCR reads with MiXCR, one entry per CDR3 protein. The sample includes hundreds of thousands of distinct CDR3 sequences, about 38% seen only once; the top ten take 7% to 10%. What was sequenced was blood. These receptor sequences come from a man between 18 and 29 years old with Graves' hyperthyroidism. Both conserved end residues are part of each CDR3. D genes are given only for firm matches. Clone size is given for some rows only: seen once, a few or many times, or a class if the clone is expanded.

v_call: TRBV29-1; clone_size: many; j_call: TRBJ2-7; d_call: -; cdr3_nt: TGCAGCGTTGAAGGGACAGCCTACGAGCAGTACTTC; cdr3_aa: CSVEGTAYEQYF
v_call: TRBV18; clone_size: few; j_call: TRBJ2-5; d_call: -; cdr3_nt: TGTGCCAGCTCACGATGGACGGGAGAAGAGACCCAGTACTTC; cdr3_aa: CASSRWTGEETQYF
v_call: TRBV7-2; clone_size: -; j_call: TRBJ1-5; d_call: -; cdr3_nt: TGTGCCAGCAGCTTAGCTTTCGTTAGCAATCAGCCCCAGCATTTT; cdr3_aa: CASSLAFVSNQPQHF
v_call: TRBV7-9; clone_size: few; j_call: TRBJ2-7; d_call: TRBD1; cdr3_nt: TGTGCCAGCAGCTCCCGGGACAGAGTTTTTGGCGAGCAGTACTTC; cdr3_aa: CASSSRDRVFGEQYF
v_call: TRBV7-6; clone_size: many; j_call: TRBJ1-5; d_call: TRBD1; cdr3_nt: TGTGCCAGCAGCTTAGAGGACAGGGATAGTCAGCCCCAGCATTTT; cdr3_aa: CASSLEDRDSQPQHF
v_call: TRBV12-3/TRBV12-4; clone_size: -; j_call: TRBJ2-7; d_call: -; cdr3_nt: TGTGCCAGCAGCCCTTGGGGCAGGGTAGAGCAGTACTTC; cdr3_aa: CASSPWGRVEQYF
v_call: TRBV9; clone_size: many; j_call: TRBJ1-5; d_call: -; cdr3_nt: TGTGCCAGCAGCATAACAGGGACGGGGCAGCCCCAGCATTTT; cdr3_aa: CASSITGTGQPQHF
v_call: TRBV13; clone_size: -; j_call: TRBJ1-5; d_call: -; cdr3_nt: TGTGCCAGCAGCTTACGCAGAGACAACAATCAGCCCCAGCATTTT; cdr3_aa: CASSLRRDNNQPQHF
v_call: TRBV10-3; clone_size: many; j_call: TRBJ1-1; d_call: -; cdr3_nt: TGTGCCATCGCCGAAGCACTGATGGGGGAAGCTTTCTTT; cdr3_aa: CAIAEALMGEAFF
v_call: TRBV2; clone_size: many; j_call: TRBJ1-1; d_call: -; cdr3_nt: TGTGCCAGCAGTGCCCCCCCAGGAGGGACTGAAGCTTTCTTT; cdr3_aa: CASSAPPGGTEAFF
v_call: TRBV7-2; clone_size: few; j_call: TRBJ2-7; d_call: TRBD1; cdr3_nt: TGTGCCAGCAGCTTACGAGCCGACAGGGTGGCCGAGCAGTACTTC; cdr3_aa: CASSLRADRVAEQYF
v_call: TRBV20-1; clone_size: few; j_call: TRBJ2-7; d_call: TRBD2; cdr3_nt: TGCAGTGCGCCCCCGGGACTAGCGGGAGACCGGGGGTTGGAGCAGTACTTC; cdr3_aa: CSAPPGLAGDRGLEQYF
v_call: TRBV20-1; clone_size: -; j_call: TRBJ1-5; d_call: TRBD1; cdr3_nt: TGCAGTGCTAGGCCCGCGGGGACAGCACTAAATCAGCCCCAGCATTTT; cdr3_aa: CSARPAGTALNQPQHF
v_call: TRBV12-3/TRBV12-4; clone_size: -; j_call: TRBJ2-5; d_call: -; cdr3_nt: TGTGCCATCGCCACCCTGGTCGAGACCCAGTACTTC; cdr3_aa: CAIATLVETQYF
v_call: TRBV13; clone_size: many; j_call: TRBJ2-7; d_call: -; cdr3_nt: TGTGCGTCGAGGGGCGGAGAAACCTACGAGCAGTACTTC; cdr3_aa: CASRGGETYEQYF
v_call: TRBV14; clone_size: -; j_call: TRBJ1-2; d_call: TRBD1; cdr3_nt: TGTGCCAGCAGCGAGACAGGGACGGGGCTAATCTATGGCTACACCTTC; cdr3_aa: CASSETGTGLIYGYTF